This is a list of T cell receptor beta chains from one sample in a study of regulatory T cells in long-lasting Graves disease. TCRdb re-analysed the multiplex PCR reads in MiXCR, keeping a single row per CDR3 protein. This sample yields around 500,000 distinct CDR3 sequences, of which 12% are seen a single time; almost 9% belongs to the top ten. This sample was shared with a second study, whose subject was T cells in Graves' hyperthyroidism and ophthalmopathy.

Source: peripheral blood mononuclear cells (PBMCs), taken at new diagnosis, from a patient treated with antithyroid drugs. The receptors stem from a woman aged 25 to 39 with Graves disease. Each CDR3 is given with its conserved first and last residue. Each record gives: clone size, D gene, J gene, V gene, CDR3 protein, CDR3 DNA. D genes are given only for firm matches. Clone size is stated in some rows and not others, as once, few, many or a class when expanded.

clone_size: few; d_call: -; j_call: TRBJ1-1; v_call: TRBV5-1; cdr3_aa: CASSFVGSNLAGTEAFF; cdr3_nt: TGCGCCAGCAGCTTTGTGGGCAGCAACCTTGCTGGCACTGAAGCTTTCTTT
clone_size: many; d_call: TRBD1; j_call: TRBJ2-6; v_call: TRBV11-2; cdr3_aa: CASSLEARGRAGANVLTF; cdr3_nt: TGTGCCAGCAGCTTAGAGGCCAGGGGGCGGGCTGGGGCCAACGTCCTGACTTTC
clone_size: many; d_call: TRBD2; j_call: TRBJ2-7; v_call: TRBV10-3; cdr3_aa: CATRLAGGGKSYEQYF; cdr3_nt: TGTGCCACCCGACTAGCGGGAGGGGGGAAATCCTACGAGCAGTACTTC
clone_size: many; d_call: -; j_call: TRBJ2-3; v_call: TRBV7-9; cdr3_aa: CASSLSGTSTDTQYF; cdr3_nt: TGTGCCAGCAGCTTATCAGGGACAAGCACAGATACGCAGTATTTT
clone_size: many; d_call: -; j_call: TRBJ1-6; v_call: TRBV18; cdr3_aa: CASSPRATGGNSPLHF; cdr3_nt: TGTGCCAGCTCACCAAGAGCAACGGGAGGGAATTCACCCCTCCACTTT
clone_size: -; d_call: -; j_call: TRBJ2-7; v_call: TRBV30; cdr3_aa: CAWSVLGDEQYF; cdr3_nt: TGTGCCTGGAGTGTACTGGGGGACGAGCAGTACTTC
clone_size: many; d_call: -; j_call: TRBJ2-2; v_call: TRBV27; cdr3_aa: CASKLFLRGADGELFF; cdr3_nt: TGTGCCAGCAAATTATTTCTTCGGGGGGCGGACGGGGAGCTGTTTTTT
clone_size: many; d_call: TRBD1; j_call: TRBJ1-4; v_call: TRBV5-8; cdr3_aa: CASSEYRDSFYRELFF; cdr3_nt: TGTGCCAGCAGCGAATATAGGGACAGTTTCTATCGAGAACTGTTTTTT
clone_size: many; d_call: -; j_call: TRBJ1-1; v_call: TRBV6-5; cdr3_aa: CASSYSAMKANTEAFF; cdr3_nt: TGTGCCAGCAGTTACTCAGCGATGAAAGCGAACACTGAAGCTTTCTTT
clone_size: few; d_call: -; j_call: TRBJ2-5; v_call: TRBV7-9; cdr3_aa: CASSLAGSPETQYF; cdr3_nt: TGTGCCAGCAGCTTAGCGGGCAGCCCAGAGACCCAGTACTTC
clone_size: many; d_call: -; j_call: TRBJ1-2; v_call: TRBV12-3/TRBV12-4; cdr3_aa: CASSLAGAGGYTF; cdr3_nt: TGTGCCAGCAGTTTGGCAGGGGCGGGAGGCTACACCTTC
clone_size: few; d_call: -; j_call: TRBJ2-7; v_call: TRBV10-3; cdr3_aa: CAISASYEQYF; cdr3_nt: TGTGCCATCAGTGCTTCCTACGAGCAGTACTTC
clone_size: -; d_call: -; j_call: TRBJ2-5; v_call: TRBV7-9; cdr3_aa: CASSLEAGETQYF; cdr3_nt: TGTGCCAGCAGCTTAGAGGCGGGAGAGACCCAGTACTTC
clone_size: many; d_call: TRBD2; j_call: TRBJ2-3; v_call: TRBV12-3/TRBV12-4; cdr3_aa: CASEEAGYEDTQYF; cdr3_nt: TGTGCCAGTGAAGAAGCGGGATATGAAGATACGCAGTATTTT
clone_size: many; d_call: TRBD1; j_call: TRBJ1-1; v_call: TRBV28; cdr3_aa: CASSDRVFTEAFF; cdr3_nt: TGTGCCAGCAGTGACAGGGTCTTCACTGAAGCTTTCTTT
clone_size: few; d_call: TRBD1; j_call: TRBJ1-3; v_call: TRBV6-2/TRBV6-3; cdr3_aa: CASSRQGTGNTIYF; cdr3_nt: TGTGCCAGCAGCCGACAGGGAACTGGAAACACCATATATTTT
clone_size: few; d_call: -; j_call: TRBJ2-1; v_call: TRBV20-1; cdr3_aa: CSASPSSLSEQFF; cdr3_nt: TGCAGTGCTAGTCCGTCTAGTCTTAGTGAGCAGTTCTTC
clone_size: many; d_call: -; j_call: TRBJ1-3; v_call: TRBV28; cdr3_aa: CASSLPRGSSGNTIYF; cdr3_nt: TGTGCCAGCAGTCTCCCCCGGGGGAGCTCTGGAAACACCATATATTTT
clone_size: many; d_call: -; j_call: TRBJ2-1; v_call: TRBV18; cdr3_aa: CASSPPGPGEQFF; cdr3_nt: TGTGCTAGCAGCCCCCCGGGGCCTGGTGAGCAGTTCTTC
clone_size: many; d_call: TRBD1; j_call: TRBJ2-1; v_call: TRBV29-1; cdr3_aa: CSVDRGQGYNEQFF; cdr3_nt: TGCAGTGTCGACCGGGGACAGGGCTACAATGAGCAGTTCTTC
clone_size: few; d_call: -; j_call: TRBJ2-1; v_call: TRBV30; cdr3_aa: CAWSPFGNEQFF; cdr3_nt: TGTGCCTGGAGTCCCTTCGGCAATGAGCAGTTCTTC
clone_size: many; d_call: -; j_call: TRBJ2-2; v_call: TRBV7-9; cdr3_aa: CASSPPGQNTGELFF; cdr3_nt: TGTGCCAGCAGCCCCCCGGGACAGAACACCGGGGAGCTGTTTTTT
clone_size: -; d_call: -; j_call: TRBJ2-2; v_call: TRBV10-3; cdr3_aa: CAISQRGSGELFF; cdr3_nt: TGTGCCATCAGTCAAAGGGGTTCCGGGGAGCTGTTTTTT
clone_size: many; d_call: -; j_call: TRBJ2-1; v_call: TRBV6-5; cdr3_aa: CASSSRSSWNEQFF; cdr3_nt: TGTGCCAGCAGTTCCCGATCCTCGTGGAATGAGCAGTTCTTC
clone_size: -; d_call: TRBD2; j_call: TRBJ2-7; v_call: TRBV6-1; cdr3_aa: CASSWGTSGAYEQYF; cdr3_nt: TGTGCCAGCAGCTGGGGGACTAGCGGAGCCTACGAGCAGTACTTC
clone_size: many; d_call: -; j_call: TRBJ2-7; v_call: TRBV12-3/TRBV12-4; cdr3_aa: CASSLSRTGRDEQYF; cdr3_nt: TGTGCCAGCAGTTTAAGCAGGACGGGAAGAGACGAGCAGTACTTC
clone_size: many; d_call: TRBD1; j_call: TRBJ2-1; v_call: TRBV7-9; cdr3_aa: CASSLGTGYYNEQFF; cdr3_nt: TGTGCCAGCAGCTTAGGGACAGGGTACTACAATGAGCAGTTCTTC
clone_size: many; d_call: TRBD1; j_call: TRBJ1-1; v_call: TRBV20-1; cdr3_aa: CSARDPRDRDTEAFF; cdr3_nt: TGCAGTGCTAGAGATCCTCGGGACAGAGACACTGAAGCTTTCTTT
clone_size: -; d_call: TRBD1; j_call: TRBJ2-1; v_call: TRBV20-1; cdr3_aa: CSTTTGAGYNEQFF; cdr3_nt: TGCAGTACAACGACAGGGGCTGGGTACAATGAGCAGTTCTTC
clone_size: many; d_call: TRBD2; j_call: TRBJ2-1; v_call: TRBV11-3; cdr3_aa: CASSPGTSNVHEQFF; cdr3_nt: TGTGCCAGCAGCCCCGGGACTAGTAACGTGCATGAGCAGTTCTTC
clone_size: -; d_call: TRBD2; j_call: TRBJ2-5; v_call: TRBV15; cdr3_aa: CATSRIPGLGLQSETQYF; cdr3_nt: TGTGCCACCAGCAGAATACCGGGACTAGGGTTGCAATCGGAGACCCAGTACTTC
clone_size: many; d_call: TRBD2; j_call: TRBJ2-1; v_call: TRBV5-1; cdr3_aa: CASSPRGTSGRAVEQFF; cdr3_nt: TGCGCCAGCAGCCCGAGGGGGACTAGCGGGAGGGCCGTTGAGCAGTTCTTC
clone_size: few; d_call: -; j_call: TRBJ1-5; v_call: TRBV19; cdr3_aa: CASTTGGGGRNQPQHF; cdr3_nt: TGTGCCAGTACCACCGGCGGGGGAGGGCGCAATCAGCCCCAGCATTTT
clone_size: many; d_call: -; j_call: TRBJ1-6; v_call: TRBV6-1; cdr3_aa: CASNEAGAYNSPLHF; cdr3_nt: TGTGCCAGCAACGAGGCAGGGGCCTATAATTCACCCCTCCACTTT
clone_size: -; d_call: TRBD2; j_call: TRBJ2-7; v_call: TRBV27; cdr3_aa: CASQPGLAGGVEQYF; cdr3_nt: TGTGCCAGCCAACCGGGACTAGCGGGAGGGGTCGAGCAGTACTTC
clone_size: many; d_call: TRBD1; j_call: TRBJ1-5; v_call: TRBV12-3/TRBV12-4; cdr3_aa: CASSFSWTGRGSRSNQPQHF; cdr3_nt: TGTGCCAGCAGTTTCTCTTGGACAGGGAGGGGTTCCCGTAGCAATCAGCCCCAGCATTTT
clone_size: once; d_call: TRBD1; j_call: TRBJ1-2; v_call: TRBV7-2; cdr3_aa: CASSWWTGVGGLWSYTF; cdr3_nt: TGTGCCAGCAGCTGGTGGACAGGGGTCGGGGGTCTATGGAGCTACACCTTC
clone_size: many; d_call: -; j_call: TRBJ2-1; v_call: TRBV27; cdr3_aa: CASTNVGTPPYNEQFF; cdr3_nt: TGTGCCAGCACGAATGTCGGGACCCCCCCCTACAATGAGCAGTTCTTC
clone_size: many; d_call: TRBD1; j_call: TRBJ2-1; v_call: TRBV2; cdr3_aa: CASSDERTGSNEQFF; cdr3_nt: TGTGCCAGCAGTGACGAGAGGACAGGGAGTAATGAGCAGTTCTTC
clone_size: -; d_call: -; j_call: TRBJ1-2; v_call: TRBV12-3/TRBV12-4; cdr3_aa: CASSLGIRYTF; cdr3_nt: TGTGCCAGCAGTTTAGGGATACGCTACACCTTC
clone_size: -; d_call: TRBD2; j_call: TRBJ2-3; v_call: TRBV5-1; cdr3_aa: CASSLVLAGDTDTQYF; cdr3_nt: TGCGCCAGCAGCTTGGTACTAGCGGGAGATACAGATACGCAGTATTTT
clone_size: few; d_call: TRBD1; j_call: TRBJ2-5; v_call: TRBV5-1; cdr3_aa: CASSLQGARETQYF; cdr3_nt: TGCGCCAGCAGCTTACAGGGGGCGCGGGAGACCCAGTACTTC
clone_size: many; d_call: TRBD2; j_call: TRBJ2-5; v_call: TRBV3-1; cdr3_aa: CASSPSSGGKETQYF; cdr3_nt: TGTGCCAGCAGCCCTTCCTCGGGGGGTAAAGAGACCCAGTACTTC
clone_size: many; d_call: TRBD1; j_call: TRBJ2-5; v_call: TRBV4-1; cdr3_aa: CASSQEGRQGGRETQYF; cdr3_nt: TGCGCCAGCAGCCAAGAGGGGAGACAGGGGGGGAGGGAGACCCAGTACTTC
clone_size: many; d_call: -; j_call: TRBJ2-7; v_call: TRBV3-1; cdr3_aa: CASSQSAYEQYF; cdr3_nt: TGTGCCAGCAGCCAGTCCGCCTACGAGCAGTACTTC
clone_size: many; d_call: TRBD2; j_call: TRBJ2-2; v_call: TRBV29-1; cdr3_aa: CSASGRATGELFF; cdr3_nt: TGCAGCGCTAGCGGGAGGGCCACCGGGGAGCTGTTTTTT
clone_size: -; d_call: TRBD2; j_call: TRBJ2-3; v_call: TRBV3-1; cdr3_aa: CASSPGLAGAGADTQYF; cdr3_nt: TGTGCCAGCAGCCCGGGACTAGCGGGAGCCGGGGCAGATACGCAGTATTTT
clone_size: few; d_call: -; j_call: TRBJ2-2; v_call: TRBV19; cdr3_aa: CASTSGWEYTGELFF; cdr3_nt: TGTGCCAGTACGAGCGGGTGGGAATACACCGGGGAGCTGTTTTTT
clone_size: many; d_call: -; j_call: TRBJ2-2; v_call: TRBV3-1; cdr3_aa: CASRDDYSLTNTGELFF; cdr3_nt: TGTGCCAGCAGGGACGACTATAGCCTTACGAACACCGGGGAGCTGTTTTTT
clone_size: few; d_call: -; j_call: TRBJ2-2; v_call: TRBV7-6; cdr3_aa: CASSLADYVAGELFF; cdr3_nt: TGTGCCAGCAGCTTAGCAGACTATGTCGCCGGGGAGCTGTTTTTT
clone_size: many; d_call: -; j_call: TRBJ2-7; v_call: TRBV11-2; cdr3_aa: CASSSTGFSYEQYF; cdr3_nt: TGTGCCAGCAGCTCAACGGGGTTCTCCTACGAGCAGTACTTC
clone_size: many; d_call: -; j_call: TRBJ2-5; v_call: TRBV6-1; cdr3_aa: CASRHLVTGETQYF; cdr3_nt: TGTGCCAGCAGACACCTGGTGACCGGGGAGACCCAGTACTTC
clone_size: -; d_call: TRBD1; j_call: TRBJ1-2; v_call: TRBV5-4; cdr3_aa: CASSQQGRYGYTF; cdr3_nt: TGTGCCAGCAGCCAACAGGGGAGGTATGGCTACACCTTC
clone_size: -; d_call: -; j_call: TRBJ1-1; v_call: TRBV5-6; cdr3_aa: CASSRGQKTEAFF; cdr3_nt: TGTGCCAGCAGTCGTGGACAGAAGACTGAAGCTTTCTTT
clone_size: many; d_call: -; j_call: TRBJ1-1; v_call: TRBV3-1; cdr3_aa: CASSQDSLTAFF; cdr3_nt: TGTGCCAGCAGCCAAGATAGCCTGACAGCTTTCTTT
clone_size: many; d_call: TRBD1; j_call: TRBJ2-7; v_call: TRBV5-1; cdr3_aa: CASSFLFQDREKYEQYF; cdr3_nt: TGCGCCAGCAGCTTCCTATTCCAAGACAGGGAGAAATACGAGCAGTACTTC
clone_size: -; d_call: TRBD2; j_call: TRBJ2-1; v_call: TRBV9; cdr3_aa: CASSVPSQGSGTWNEQFF; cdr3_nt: TGTGCCAGCAGCGTACCTTCTCAGGGTAGCGGGACGTGGAATGAGCAGTTCTTC
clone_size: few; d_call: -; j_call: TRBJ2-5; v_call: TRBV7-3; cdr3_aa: CASSLIPGRQETQYF; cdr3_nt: TGTGCCAGCAGCTTAATTCCGGGCAGACAAGAGACCCAGTACTTC
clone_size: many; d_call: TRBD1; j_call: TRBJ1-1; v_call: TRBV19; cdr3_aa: CASTRTGQEAFF; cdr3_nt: TGTGCCAGTACCAGGACAGGCCAAGAAGCTTTCTTT